Listed here are 31 T cell receptor beta chains from one sample, sequenced in a study of blood T cell repertoires in COVID-19. Only in-frame clones appear in the TCRdb table, and some are missing; sequencing was by immunoSEQ multiplex PCR. The table has over 150,000 clones, nearly 80% seen once. The source material was peripheral blood. The receptors were sampled from a man older than 75 with acute or convalescent COVID-19.

The chain employs TRBV30 and TRBJ1-2; a possible D gene is TRBD1 (6 bases). V lost 0 bases and J 4 bases, leaving 15 bases between the germline ends. Germline assignment: CDR1 GTSNPN and CDR2 SVGIG (reference sequence). The CDR3 sequence is 15 residues long. The CDR3 region has the DNA TGTGCCTGGAGTGTACCTGGGGGCGCAAGCTATGGCTACACCTTC. Protein sequence: CAWSVPGGASYGYTF.

CDR3 coding DNA: TGTGCCACCAGCAGAGGCGGCAGGGGAGGGTTTCAGCCCCAGCATTTT. It translates to CATSRGGRGGFQPQHF. The V call is TRBV15, the J call TRBJ1-5; possible D gene TRBD1, 6 bases. V was shortened by 1 base and J by 6 bases, with 16 bases between the two germline ends. There are 16 residues in the CDR3. The germline V gene encodes CDR1 LNHNV and CDR2 YYDKDF (reference sequence).

This clone occurred once. CDR3 protein: CASSFYGGETQYF. The CDR3 DNA reads TGTGCCAGCAGTTTCTACGGTGGAGAGACCCAGTACTTC. V and J are TRBV28 and TRBJ2-5; D is undetermined. The V gene's germline CDR1 is MDHEN and CDR2 SYDVKM. V dropped 3 bases and J dropped 4 bases, with 9 bases sitting between them. This CDR3 region has 13 residues.

This chain uses TRBV6-2 or TRBV6-3 with TRBJ2-7; 8 bases match TRBD1. The CDR3 sequence is 14 residues long. Looked up from germline, CDR1 is MNHEY and CDR2 is SVGEGT. The V and J ends lost 5 bases and 3 bases, in that order; junction bases with no gene match: 6. Written as DNA, the CDR3 is TGTGCCAGCAGTACAGGGGGAAGTATCTACGAGCAGTACTTC. Translated: CASSTGGSIYEQYF.

V usage is TRBV30 and J usage is TRBJ2-3, with 7 bases that match TRBD2. There are 14 residues in the CDR3. Trimming took 2 bases from V and 6 from J; bases not matched to a gene: 8. Germline V gene data show CDR1 as GTSNPN and CDR2 as SVGIG (reference sequence). CDR3 nucleotides: TGTGCCTGGAGTAGCGGGGCCCTTGGGGATACGCAGTATTTT. As protein: CAWSSGALGDTQYF.

This chain joins TRBV14 and TRBJ2-1, with TRBD2 identical over 12 bases. V dropped 4 bases and J dropped 7; count of bases not matched to a gene: 5. The CDR3 runs to 15 residues. From germline, CDR1 is SGHDN and CDR2 FVKESK. CDR3 protein: CASSPRLAGVNEQFF. CDR3 in DNA: TGTGCCAGCAGCCCAAGACTAGCGGGGGTAAATGAGCAGTTCTTC.

The chain couples TRBV1 to TRBJ1-2; the D segment call TRBD1 is taken from the table without a DNA check. TRBV1 is designated a pseudogene. The CDR3 is 17 residues long. The DNA of the CDR3 is TGCACCAGCAGCCAAGGATCCCCCATGGACAGGGATCATGGCTACACCTTC. It yields the protein CTSSQGSPMDRDHGYTF.

The rearrangement joins TRBV7-6 to TRBJ1-4, with a weak D call TRBD1 (5 bases). The germline V gene encodes CDR1 SGHVS and CDR2 FNYEAQ. This CDR3 is 16 amino acids long. V was clipped by 5 bases and J by 7 bases, with 20 bases between them. DNA of the CDR3: TGTGCCAGCAGCCCGGTCCCAGCAGGGATCGGTGAAAAACTGTTTTTT. Protein: CASSPVPAGIGEKLFF.

V gene TRBV3-1 (or the pseudogene TRBV3-2) combines with J gene TRBJ1-5; 8 positions match TRBD1. The CDR3 is made up of 14 amino acids. Germline V gives CDR1 LGHDT, CDR2 YNNKEL (reference sequence). The ends lost 1 base at V and 6 bases at J; junction bases unmatched: 2. The CDR3 DNA follows: TGTGCCAGCAGCCAAGGGACAGGGAGTCAGCCCCAGCATTTT. Protein product: CASSQGTGSQPQHF.

The CDR3 sequence is CATRRGGDSNQPQHF. The CDR3 coding sequence is TGTGCCACCCGTCGGGGGGGCGATAGCAATCAGCCCCAGCATTTT. The chain uses TRBV24-1 and TRBJ1-5; perhaps TRBD1 as D (6 bases). Germline CDR1 KGHDR, CDR2 SFDVKD. The V end was cut by 9 bases, the J end by 0 bases, with 14 bases between. The CDR3 is 15 residues long.

This clone was observed many times. This chain connects TRBV23-1 to TRBJ2-5, with TRBD1 as a possible D gene (5 bases). TRBV23-1 is annotated as an ORF whose role is uncertain. Trimming shortened V by 5 bases and J by 2 bases, and 15 bases separated the two germline ends. This CDR3 region has 15 residues. The DNA of the CDR3 is TGCGCCAGCAGTTGCCAGGGCGCTTTACAAGAGACCCAGTACTTC. It specifies CASSCQGALQETQYF.

The rearrangement uses TRBV6-5 and TRBJ2-1; maybe TRBD1 (6 bases). The ends were cut back, 7 bases at V and 0 bases at J, with 13 bases in the middle. The CDR3 sequence is 15 residues long. The germline CDR1 and CDR2 sequences are MNHEY and SVGAGI. The CDR3 spells CASTDRLSSYNEQFF. For the CDR3, the DNA is TGTGCCAGCACCGACAGGTTAAGCTCCTACAATGAGCAGTTCTTC.

The chain is built from TRBV9 and TRBJ1-2, with 12 bases that match TRBD1. The CDR3 runs 16 residues. Germline V lookup: CDR1 SGDLS, CDR2 YYNGEE. The V and J ends lost 6 bases and 7 bases, in that order; junction bases with no gene match: 13. The CDR3 DNA reads TGTGCCAGCACCCCGGGAGGAGGGGACAGGGGGCTTGGCTACACCTTC. This translates into CASTPGGGDRGLGYTF.

The chain has TRBV7-6 and TRBJ2-2, with D perhaps matching TRBD2 (5 bases). The germline CDR1 and CDR2 sequences are SGHVS and FNYEAQ. The CDR3 is 15 amino acids. Trimming removed 5 bases at V and 6 bases at J, with 16 bases between. Here the CDR3 reads CASSVGENQSGELFF. CDR3 nucleotide sequence: TGTGCCAGCAGCGTCGGGGAAAATCAATCCGGGGAGCTGTTTTTT.

This chain connects TRBV29-1 to TRBJ1-4; 7 bases are a match to TRBD1. Germline values: CDR1 SQVTM, CDR2 ANQGSEA. This CDR3 region has 15 residues. V gave up 6 bases and J gave up 7 bases; unmatched junction bases: 14. The CDR3 reads CSVQGDRDAPEKLFF. Written as DNA, the CDR3 is TGCAGCGTCCAAGGAGACAGGGATGCGCCTGAAAAACTGTTTTTT. Filled out from reference TRBV29-1 and TRBJ1-4, the complete variable domain reads SAVISQKPSRDICQRGTSLTIQCQVDSQVTMMFWYRQQPGQSLTLIATANQGSEATYESGFVIDKFPISRPNLTFSTLTVSNMSPEDSSIYLCSVQGDRDAPEKLFFGSGTQLSVL.

This clone was seen a few times. The chain joins TRBV10-2 to TRBJ2-7; TRBD1 is a possible D gene (5 bases). Germline V gives CDR1 WSHSY, CDR2 SAAADI. This CDR3 spans 15 amino acids. The V gene lost 2 bases and the J gene lost 6 bases, with 17 bases spanning the gap. The DNA of the CDR3 is TGCGCCAGCAGTGAGATCGGGCAGGGCGAAGGCGAGCAGTACTTC. Protein: CASSEIGQGEGEQYF.

The chain uses TRBV29-1 and TRBJ1-2, with 7 bases that match TRBD1. V shed 4 bases, J shed 8 bases, and the junction held 10 bases outside the gene matches. The CDR3 is made up of 13 amino acids. Germline-derived CDR1 and CDR2 are SQVTM and ANQGSEA. CDR3 bases: TGCAGCGTTGTCAAGGGGGCCTACGGGGGCTACACCTTC. Amino acids: CSVVKGAYGGYTF.

The V and J genes are TRBV25-1 and TRBJ1-2; tentatively, D is TRBD1 (5 bases). The CDR3 spans 14 residues. V dropped 6 bases and J dropped 5 bases, with 16 bases sitting between them. Germline V gene sequence: CDR1 MGHDK, CDR2 SYGVNS. CDR3 nucleotide sequence: TGTGCCAGCAGCCCGGCCAACTCAGGGTATGGCTACACCTTC. This translates into CASSPANSGYGYTF.

This clone was seen only a few times. CDR3 DNA sequence: TGTGCCAGCAGTGAAGCGCAACGGGACAGGGATATCGTC. Translated, it gives CASSEAQRDRDIV. V gene TRBV6-1 combines with J gene TRBJ2-7, with 9 nucleotides matching TRBD1. The germline CDR1 and CDR2 sequences are MNHNS and SASEGT. The length of the CDR3 is 13 residues.

The gene calls are TRBV11-2 and TRBJ2-5; a weak D match, TRBD2 (6 bases). Germline values: CDR1 SGHAT, CDR2 FQNNGV. The CDR3 sequence is 15 residues long. Trimming shortened V by 5 bases and J by 5 bases, and 18 bases separated the two germline ends. The CDR3 DNA is TGTGCCAGCAGCCCCAGGGCCGACCGGGGGGAGACCCAGTACTTC. This encodes CASSPRADRGETQYF.

V gene TRBV27 combines with J gene TRBJ2-2, with D hard to call. Germline V lookup: CDR1 MNHEY, CDR2 SMNVEV (reference sequence). Trimming pared 4 bases from V and 0 bases from J, leaving 3 bases between. This CDR3 region has 13 residues. The CDR3 loop reads CASSSTNTGELFF. Written as DNA, the CDR3 is TGTGCCAGCAGTTCCACGAACACCGGGGAGCTGTTTTTT.

This rearrangement joins TRBV9 to TRBJ2-3, with 9 bases fitting TRBD1. This CDR3 is built from 17 residues. CDR1 is SGDLS, CDR2 YYNGEE, per germline. The junction had 9 bases not matched to a gene; V was cut back by 0 bases and J by 4 bases. The CDR3 region is CASSVALPGQGADTQYF. The CDR3 region has the DNA TGTGCCAGCAGCGTAGCTCTTCCGGGACAGGGAGCAGATACGCAGTATTTT.

This chain uses TRBV4-2 with TRBJ1-2; possibly TRBD1 for D (5 bases). Germline loops: CDR1 LGHNA, CDR2 YNFKEQ. V was trimmed by 3 bases and J by 6 bases, leaving 5 bases between them. The CDR3 runs 11 residues. The CDR3 loop reads CASSQDNGYTF. CDR3 nucleotides: TGTGCCAGCAGCCAGGACAATGGCTACACCTTC.

This clone has just a few counts. V is TRBV19 and J is TRBJ2-3; a weak D match, TRBD1 (6 bases). The germline V gene encodes CDR1 LNHDA and CDR2 SQIVND (reference sequence). The CDR3 spans 15 residues. V lost 1 base, J lost 4 bases, and 12 bases lay in between. This chain's CDR3 is CASSIGGGKADTQYF. The CDR3 nucleotides are TGTGCCAGTAGTATAGGTGGGGGCAAAGCAGATACGCAGTATTTT.

This clone was observed many times. J is TRBJ1-2 and V is TRBV18; perhaps TRBD1 as D (6 bases). Germline assignment: CDR1 KGHSH and CDR2 LQKENI. Trimming cost V 4 bases and J 6 bases, with 15 bases left between them. The CDR3 totals 14 residues. The CDR3 bases are TGTGCCAGCTCACTTCAAACAGGGTCGGATGGCTACACCTTC. This gives the protein CASSLQTGSDGYTF.

The J gene is TRBJ2-7, the V gene TRBV10-3, with 7 bases aligning to TRBD1. J lost 0 bases, V lost 6 bases, and 5 bases had no gene match. CDR1 ENHRY and CDR2 SYGVKD come from the germline V gene. The CDR3 is 14 amino acids. CDR3 loop: CAISSGQTSYEQYV. The CDR3 DNA sequence: TGTGCCATCAGCTCGGGACAGACCTCCTACGAGCAGTACGTC.

This clone came up once. Other DNA sequences from this sample encode an identical CDR3 as well. The gene calls are TRBV2 and TRBJ2-7; no firm D call. The CDR3 runs to 12 residues. The germline V gene has CDR1 SNHLY and CDR2 FYNNEI. Between the trimmed V and J ends, which lost 6 bases and 3 bases, there was a span of 9 bases. The CDR3 DNA sequence: TGTGCCAGCAGCCCGGTAAGCTACGAGCAGTACTTC. This codes for CASSPVSYEQYF.

The chain joins TRBV5-1 to TRBJ2-2; D is undetermined. Germline CDR1 SGHRS, CDR2 YFSETQ. The CDR3 sequence is 16 residues long. V was pared by 0 bases and J by 4 bases, with 13 bases between. CDR3 amino acids: CASSLAAGIGTGELFF. The DNA for the CDR3 is TGCGCCAGCAGCTTGGCAGCAGGCATCGGCACCGGGGAGCTGTTTTTT.

This chain connects TRBV6-5 to TRBJ2-7; maybe TRBD1 (6 bases). Germline CDR1 is MNHEY and CDR2 is SVGAGI. CDR3 length equals 14 residues. The V and J ends lost 5 bases and 3 bases respectively, with 14 bases between them. The CDR3 DNA is TGTGCCAGCAGTAAACAACAGGGTTTCTACGAGCAGTACTTC. Its protein is CASSKQQGFYEQYF.

The V and J genes are TRBV19 and TRBJ1-5; D is unclear. The CDR3 runs to 16 residues. V gave up 1 base and J gave up 6 bases, with 16 bases separating them. Germline V gives CDR1 LNHDA, CDR2 SQIVND (reference sequence). The DNA of the CDR3 is TGTGCCAGTAGTATAGGCTTCTCGGGCGCGGGTCAGCCCCAGCATTTT. Translating gives CASSIGFSGAGQPQHF.

The rearrangement links TRBV7-9 to TRBJ2-5; possible D gene TRBD2, 6 bases. Germline lookup yields CDR1 SEHNR and CDR2 FQNEAQ (reference sequence). V was shortened by 5 bases and J by 1 base, with 17 bases between the two germline ends. CDR3 length: 16 residues. CDR3 loop: CASSGGWTILQETQYF. In DNA form, the CDR3 reads TGTGCCAGCAGCGGAGGGTGGACGATTCTCCAAGAGACCCAGTACTTC. Complete variable domain (other parts from reference TRBV7-9 and TRBJ2-5): DTGVSQNPRHKITKRGQNVTFRCDPISEHNRLYWYRQTLGQGPEFLTYFQNEAQLEKSRLLSDRFSAERPKGSFSTLEIQRTEQGDSAMYLCASSGGWTILQETQYFGPGTRLLVL.